A single TCR beta chain is shown here with its context. This sample is drawn from a study of blood T cell repertoires in COVID-19. Trimming cost V 5 bases and J 2 bases, with 19 bases left between them. Germline V gene lookup returns CDR1 MDHEN and CDR2 SYDVKM. The CDR3 spans 16 residues. The authors' processing: Amplifying reference gene primers gave estimates of nucleated cell counts. Generated by immunoSEQ multiplex PCR, the TCRdb table keeps only in-frame clones and is missing some. The V and J calls and clone size come from that table; D and trimming were worked out from the DNA. The table has over 90,000 clones, roughly 80% seen once.

This chain joins TRBV28 and TRBJ2-7, with D possibly matching TRBD1 (6 bases). The TCR originated in a man aged 55 to 69 with acute or convalescent COVID-19. Sequencing input: peripheral blood. The CDR3 sequence: CASSPRTGPAAYEQYF. CDR3 nucleotides: TGTGCCAGCAGTCCCCGAACAGGGCCAGCCGCCTACGAGCAGTACTTC.